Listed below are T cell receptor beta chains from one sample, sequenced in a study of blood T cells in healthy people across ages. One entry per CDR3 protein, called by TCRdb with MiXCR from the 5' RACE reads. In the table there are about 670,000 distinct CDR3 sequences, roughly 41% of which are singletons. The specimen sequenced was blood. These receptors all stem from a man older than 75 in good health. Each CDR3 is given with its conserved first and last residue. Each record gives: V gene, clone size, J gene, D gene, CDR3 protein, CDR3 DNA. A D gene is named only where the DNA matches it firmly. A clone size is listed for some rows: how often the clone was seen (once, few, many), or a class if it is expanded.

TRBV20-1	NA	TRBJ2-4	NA	CSAPGPQGLDIQYF	TGCAGTGCTCCGGGGCCCCAAGGCCTCGACATTCAGTACTTC
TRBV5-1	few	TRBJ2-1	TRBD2	CASSLSSGMNEQFF	TGCGCCAGCAGCTTATCTAGCGGGATGAATGAGCAGTTCTTC
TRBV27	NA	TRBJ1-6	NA	CASTRRWGIDSPLHF	TGTGCCAGCACTCGTAGGTGGGGGATCGATTCACCCCTCCACTTT
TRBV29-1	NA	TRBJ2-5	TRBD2	CSVGGLAGGFVQETQYF	TGCAGCGTTGGGGGACTAGCGGGAGGGTTTGTCCAAGAGACCCAGTACTTC
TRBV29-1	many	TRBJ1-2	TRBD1	CSVPTGFNYGYTF	TGCAGCGTTCCGACAGGGTTTAACTATGGCTACACCTTC
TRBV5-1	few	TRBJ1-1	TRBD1	CASSPGTGLTEAFF	TGCGCCAGCAGCCCCGGGACAGGGTTAACTGAAGCTTTCTTT
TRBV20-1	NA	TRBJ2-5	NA	CSAREPRHQETQYF	TGCAGTGCTAGAGAGCCCAGACACCAAGAGACCCAGTACTTC
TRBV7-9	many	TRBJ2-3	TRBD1	CASSLAPDRPADTQYF	TGTGCCAGCAGCTTAGCCCCGGACAGGCCCGCAGATACGCAGTATTTT
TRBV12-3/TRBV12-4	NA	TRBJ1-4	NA	CASNRALELGGEKLFF	TGTGCCAGCAACCGGGCCCTGGAGTTAGGCGGTGAAAAACTGTTTTTT
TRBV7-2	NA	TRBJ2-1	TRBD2	CASSQRWVAGYNEQFF	TGTGCCAGCAGCCAACGGTGGGTAGCGGGGTACAATGAGCAGTTCTTC
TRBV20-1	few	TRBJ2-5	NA	CSARFPGGVGETQYF	TGCAGTGCTAGATTCCCTGGCGGGGTGGGTGAGACCCAGTACTTC
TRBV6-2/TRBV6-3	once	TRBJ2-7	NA	CANRASGQLSSYEQYF	TGTGCCAACAGAGCTTCCGGACAGTTGAGCTCCTACGAGCAGTACTTC
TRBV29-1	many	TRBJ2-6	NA	CSAGQGGGGVLTF	TGCAGCGCCGGTCAGGGTGGAGGTGGCGTCCTGACTTTC
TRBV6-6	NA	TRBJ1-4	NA	CASSSSSGVEKLFF	NA
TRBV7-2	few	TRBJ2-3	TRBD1	CASSSWTGYSTDTQYF	TGTGCCAGCAGCTCATGGACAGGGTATAGCACAGATACGCAGTATTTT
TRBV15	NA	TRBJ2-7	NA	CATSRDRRGNYEQYF	TGTGCCACCAGCAGAGACCGGAGGGGTAACTACGAGCAGTACTTC
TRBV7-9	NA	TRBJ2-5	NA	CASTGLVEATQYF	TGTGCCAGCACGGGCCTAGTAGAGGCGACCCAGTACTTC
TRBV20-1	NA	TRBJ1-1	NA	CSAGHGEAFF	TGCAGTGCTGGTCACGGTGAGGCTTTCTTT
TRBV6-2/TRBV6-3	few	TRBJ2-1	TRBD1	CASRNSGAGGGHEQFF	TGTGCCAGCAGAAATAGTGGGGCAGGGGGCGGCCATGAGCAGTTCTTC
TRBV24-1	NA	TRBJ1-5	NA	CATSDTFQGDSNQPQHF	TGTGCCACCAGTGATACATTCCAGGGCGATAGCAATCAGCCCCAGCATTTT
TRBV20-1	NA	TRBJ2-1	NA	CSASEGRGTYNEQFF	TGCAGTGCTAGTGAGGGGCGAGGGACCTACAATGAGCAGTTCTTC
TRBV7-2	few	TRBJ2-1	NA	CASSLSGLTDNEQFF	TGTGCCAGCAGCTTATCAGGACTAACCGACAATGAGCAGTTCTTC
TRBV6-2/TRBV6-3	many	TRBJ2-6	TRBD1	CASSGTGVSGANVLTF	TGTGCCAGCAGTGGGACAGGGGTGTCTGGGGCCAACGTCCTGACTTTC
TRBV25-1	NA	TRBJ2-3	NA	CASSEFKGGSTDTQYF	TGTGCCAGCAGTGAATTTAAGGGGGGCTCCACAGATACGCAGTATTTT
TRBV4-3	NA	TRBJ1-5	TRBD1	CASSQAPGQTKNQPQHF	TGCGCCAGCAGCCAAGCTCCGGGACAGACAAAAAATCAGCCCCAGCATTTT
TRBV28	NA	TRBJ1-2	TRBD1	CASSLLGTGLTYGYTF	TGTGCCAGCAGTTTATTAGGGACAGGGTTAACTTATGGCTACACCTTC
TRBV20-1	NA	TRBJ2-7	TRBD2	CSARGPPSGGASYEQYF	TGCAGTGCTAGAGGACCCCCCAGCGGGGGCGCCTCCTACGAGCAGTACTTC
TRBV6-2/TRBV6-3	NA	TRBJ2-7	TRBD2	CASTTGALAGLHYEQYF	TGTGCCAGCACCACAGGCGCACTAGCGGGACTTCACTACGAGCAGTACTTC